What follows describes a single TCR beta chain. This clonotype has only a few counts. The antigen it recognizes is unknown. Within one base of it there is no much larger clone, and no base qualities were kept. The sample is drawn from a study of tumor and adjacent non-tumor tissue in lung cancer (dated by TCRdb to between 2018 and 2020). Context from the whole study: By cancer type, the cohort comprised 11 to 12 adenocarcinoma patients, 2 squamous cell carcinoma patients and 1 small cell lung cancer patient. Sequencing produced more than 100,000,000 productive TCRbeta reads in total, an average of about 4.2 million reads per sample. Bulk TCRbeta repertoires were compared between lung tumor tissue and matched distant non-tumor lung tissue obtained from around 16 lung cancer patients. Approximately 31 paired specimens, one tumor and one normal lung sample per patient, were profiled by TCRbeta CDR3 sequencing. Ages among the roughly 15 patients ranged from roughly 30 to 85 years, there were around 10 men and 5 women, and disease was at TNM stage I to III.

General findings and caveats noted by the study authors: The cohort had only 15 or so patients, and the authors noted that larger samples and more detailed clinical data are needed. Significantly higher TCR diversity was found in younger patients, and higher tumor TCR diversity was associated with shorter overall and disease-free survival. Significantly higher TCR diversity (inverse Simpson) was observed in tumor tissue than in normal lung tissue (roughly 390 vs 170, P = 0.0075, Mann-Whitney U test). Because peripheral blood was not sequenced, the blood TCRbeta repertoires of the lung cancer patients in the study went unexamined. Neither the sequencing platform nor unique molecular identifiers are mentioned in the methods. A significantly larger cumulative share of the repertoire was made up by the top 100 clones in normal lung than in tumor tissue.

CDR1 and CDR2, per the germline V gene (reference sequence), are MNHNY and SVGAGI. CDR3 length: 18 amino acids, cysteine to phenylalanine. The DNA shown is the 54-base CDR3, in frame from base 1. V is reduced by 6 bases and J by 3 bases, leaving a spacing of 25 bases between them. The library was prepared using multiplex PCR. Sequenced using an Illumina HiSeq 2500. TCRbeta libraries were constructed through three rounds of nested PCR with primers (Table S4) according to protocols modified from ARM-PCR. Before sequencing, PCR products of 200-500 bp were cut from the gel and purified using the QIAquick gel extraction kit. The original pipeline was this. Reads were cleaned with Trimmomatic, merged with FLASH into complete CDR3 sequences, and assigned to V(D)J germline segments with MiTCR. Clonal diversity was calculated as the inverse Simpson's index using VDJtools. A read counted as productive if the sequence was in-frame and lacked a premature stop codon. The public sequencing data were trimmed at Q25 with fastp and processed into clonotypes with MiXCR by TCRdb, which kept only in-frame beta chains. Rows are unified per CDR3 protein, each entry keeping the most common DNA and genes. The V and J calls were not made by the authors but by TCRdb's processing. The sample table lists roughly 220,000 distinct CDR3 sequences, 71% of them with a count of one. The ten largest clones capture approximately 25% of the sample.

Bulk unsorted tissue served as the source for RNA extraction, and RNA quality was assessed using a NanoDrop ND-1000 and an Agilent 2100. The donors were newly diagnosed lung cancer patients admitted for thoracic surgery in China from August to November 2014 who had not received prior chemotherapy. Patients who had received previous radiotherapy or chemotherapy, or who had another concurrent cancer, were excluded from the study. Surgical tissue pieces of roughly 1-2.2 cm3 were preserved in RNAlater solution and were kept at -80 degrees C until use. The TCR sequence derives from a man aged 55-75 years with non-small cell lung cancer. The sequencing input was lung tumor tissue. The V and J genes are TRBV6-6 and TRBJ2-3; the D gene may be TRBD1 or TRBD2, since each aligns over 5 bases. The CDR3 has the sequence CASSLTPGARIGTDTQYF. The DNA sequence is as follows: TGTGCCAGCAGCCTTACCCCCGGGGCTAGGATTGGGACAGATACGCAGTATTTT.